This T cell receptor beta chain appears in the sequencing data of a study of CD8+CD57+ T cells in acquired aplastic anemia. Genomic DNA acted as the template from which TCR beta VDJ combination and CDR3 sequence profiling were carried out. TCRdb processed the reads anew with MiXCR; each CDR3 protein has one entry. The sample consists of some 290,000 distinct CDR3 sequences, 55% to 65% of them appearing once. The CDR3 is made up of 14 amino acids. The ends lost 6 bases at V and 5 bases at J; junction bases unmatched: 7. The specimen was sorted CD4+, CD8+, or CD8+CD57+ T cells (not recorded which) from PBMCs. The origin of this receptor is a human donor with severe aplastic anemia or a healthy control (not recorded which). This chain links TRBV12-3 or TRBV12-4 with TRBJ2-5, with 9 bases that match TRBD1. The CDR3 here is CASSPDRGWETQYF. The CDR3 region has the DNA TGTGCCAGCAGCCCAGACAGGGGGTGGGAGACCCAGTACTTC.